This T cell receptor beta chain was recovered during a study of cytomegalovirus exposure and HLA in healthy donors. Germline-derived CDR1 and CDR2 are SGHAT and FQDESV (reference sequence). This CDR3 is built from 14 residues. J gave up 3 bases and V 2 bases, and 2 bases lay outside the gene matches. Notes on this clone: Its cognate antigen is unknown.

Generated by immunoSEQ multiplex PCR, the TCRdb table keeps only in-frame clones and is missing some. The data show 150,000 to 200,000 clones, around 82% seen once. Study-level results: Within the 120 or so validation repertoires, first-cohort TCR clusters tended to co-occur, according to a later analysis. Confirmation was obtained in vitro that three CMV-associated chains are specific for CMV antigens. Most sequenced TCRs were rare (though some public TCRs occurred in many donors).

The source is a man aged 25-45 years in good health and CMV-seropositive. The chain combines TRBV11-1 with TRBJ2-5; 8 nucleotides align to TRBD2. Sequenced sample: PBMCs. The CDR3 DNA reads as TGTGCCAGCAGCTTAATCGGGGGGGAAGAGACCCAGTACTTC. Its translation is CASSLIGGEETQYF.